Below are 21 T cell receptor beta chains sequenced from a single sample in a study of CD8+CD57+ T cells in acquired aplastic anemia. Genomic DNA was employed as the template in profiling TCR beta VDJ and CDR3. From the reads, TCRdb called clonotypes with MiXCR, one entry per CDR3 protein. The sample has some 280,000 distinct CDR3 sequences, roughly 50% seen once. Material for sequencing was sorted CD4+, CD8+, or CD8+CD57+ T cells (not recorded which) from PBMCs. The receptors stem from a human donor with severe aplastic anemia or a healthy control (not recorded which).

The chain combines TRBV2 with TRBJ2-7; 7 positions agree with TRBD1. The CDR3 loop spans 15 amino acids. CDR1 is SNHLY and CDR2 is FYNNEI in the germline V gene. With V trimmed by 5 bases and J by 0 bases, 7 bases remained unmatched. The CDR3 bases are TGTGCCAGCAGTAAGGGGAGACAGGGCTCCTACGAGCAGTACTTC. Residues: CASSKGRQGSYEQYF.

The chain carries TRBV20-1 and TRBJ1-1, with D hard to call. V was pared by 2 bases and J by 3 bases, with 10 bases between. Germline-derived CDR1 and CDR2 are DFQATT and SNEGSKA (reference sequence). CDR3 length equals 13 residues. The CDR3 reads CSARTGLDTEAFF. CDR3 DNA sequence: TGCAGTGCTAGAACGGGGTTAGACACTGAAGCTTTCTTT.

The table lists this clonotype with a few counts. A much larger clone is a single base away; this may be a read error. The chain is built from TRBV5-4 and TRBJ2-7; D may correspond to TRBD1 or TRBD2 (6 bases each). V lost 0 bases, J lost 7 bases, and 17 bases lay in between. This CDR3 comprises 15 residues. Germline V gene data show CDR1 as SGHNT and CDR2 as YYREEE (reference sequence). In DNA, the CDR3 is TGTGCCAGCAGCTTGGTGGGGGGCCCCTACAATGAGCAGTACTTC. This translates into CASSLVGGPYNEQYF.

On this clonotype: An end of the junction does not agree with germline; a read error may underlie this. V is TRBV5-8 and J is TRBJ2-3, with D possibly TRBD2 on 5 matching bases. Germline CDR1 reads SGHTS; CDR2 reads YDEGEE. This CDR3 is built from 16 residues. CDR3 protein: CASSQDRSGNIDTQYF. The CDR3, as DNA: TGCGCCAGCAGCCAAGATCGCAGCGGCAATATAGATACGCAGTATTTT. The complete variable domain, with remaining parts taken from reference TRBV5-8 and TRBJ2-3, reads EAGVTQSPTHLIKTRGQQATLRCSPISGHTSVYWYQQALGLGLQFLLWYDEGEERNRGNFPPRFSGRQFPNYSSELNVNALELEDSALYLCASSQDRSGNIDTQYFGPGTRLTVL.

The V and J genes are TRBV7-3 and TRBJ2-7, with a tentative D call TRBD1 (5 bases). V was pared by 5 bases and J by 2 bases, with 10 bases between. The V gene's germline CDR1 is SGHTA and CDR2 FQGTGA. The CDR3 runs 13 residues. DNA for the CDR3: TGTGCCAGCAGCCATGGACACCCCTACGAGCAGTACTTC. Translated, it gives CASSHGHPYEQYF.

The rearrangement links TRBV20-1 to TRBJ2-7; TRBD2 matches at 9 bases. This CDR3 comprises 15 residues. J lost 3 bases, V lost 5 bases, and 11 bases had no gene match. Germline V lookup: CDR1 DFQATT, CDR2 SNEGSKA (reference sequence). The CDR3 sequence: CSADPLRGRDYEQYF. The DNA for the CDR3 is TGCAGTGCTGACCCCCTGCGCGGGAGGGACTACGAGCAGTACTTC.

The rearrangement links TRBV12-3 or TRBV12-4 to TRBJ1-6; 7 positions match TRBD1. This CDR3 is built from 14 residues. J gave up 5 bases and V 6 bases, and 4 bases lay outside the gene matches. The CDR3 nucleotides are TGTGCCAGCAGCTCCGGGACAGATAATTCACCCCTCCACTTT. Encoded protein: CASSSGTDNSPLHF.

A remark on this clonotype: The final CDR3 position lacks the conserved phenylalanine or tryptophan, pointing to a likely read error. The chain has TRBV7-2 and TRBJ2-7; D may be TRBD1 (6 bases). CDR3 length: 13 residues. CDR1 is SGHTA and CDR2 is FQGNSA in the germline V gene. V was shortened by 3 bases and J by 7 bases, with 13 bases between the two germline ends. CDR3 nucleotide sequence: TGTGCCAGCAGCTTGACAGGTTACAATGAGCAGTACCTC. The encoded protein is CASSLTGYNEQYL.

This clonotype was seen at least ten times. The chain links TRBV11-3 to TRBJ2-1; D uncertain. The CDR3 has 14 amino acids. Between the trimmed V and J ends, which lost 1 base and 15 bases, there was a span of 19 bases. Germline V CDR1 and CDR2: SGHNT, YENEEA. CDR3 DNA sequence: TGTGCCAGCAGCTTAGTCGGTTTAGTAGAATACAGGTTCTTC. Translation gives CASSLVGLVEYRFF.

In this sample, this clonotype turned up a few times. J is TRBJ2-5 and V is TRBV7-3; 7 nucleotides match TRBD2. Germline CDR1 is SGHTA and CDR2 is FQGTGA. CDR3 size: 13 residues. The J segment lost 3 bases and the V segment lost 9 bases, leaving 7 bases of the junction unmatched. CDR3 region: CASTPGGEETQYF. CDR3 DNA: TGTGCCAGTACCCCGGGAGGCGAAGAGACCCAGTACTTC.

The chain has TRBV7-9 and TRBJ2-3; 10 bases match TRBD2. With 4 bases clipped from V and 2 bases from J, the junction kept 9 bases outside the gene matches. This CDR3 comprises 17 residues. Germline lookup yields CDR1 SEHNR and CDR2 FQNEAQ (reference sequence). DNA for the CDR3: TGTGCCAGCAGCTCCCGGACTAGCGGCAGATACACAGATACGCAGTATTTT. This codes for CASSSRTSGRYTDTQYF.

This clonotype was observed a handful of times. This chain uses TRBV2 with TRBJ2-7; D not certain. Trimming removed 5 bases at V and 5 bases at J, with 19 bases between. CDR1 and CDR2 from the germline V gene are SNHLY and FYNNEI. The length of the CDR3 is 15 residues. CDR3 sequence: CASSKSGTASNEQYF. CDR3 DNA: TGTGCCAGCAGTAAGTCAGGAACAGCTTCTAACGAGCAGTACTTC.

This clonotype was seen repeatedly, ten times or more. J is TRBJ1-1 and V is TRBV24-1; D uncertain. The CDR3 totals 13 residues. Trimming removed 4 bases at V and 3 bases at J, with 8 bases between. The germline V gene encodes CDR1 KGHDR and CDR2 SFDVKD. This CDR3 reads CATSDPGYTEAFF. The CDR3 DNA reads TGTGCCACCAGTGACCCCGGTTACACTGAAGCTTTCTTT.

This chain links TRBV20-1 with TRBJ2-7; tentatively, D is TRBD2 (6 bases). The germline gives CDR1 DFQATT, CDR2 SNEGSKA (reference sequence). The CDR3 has 13 residues. The germline V and J ends were trimmed by 0 bases and 4 bases, with 10 bases remaining between them. As DNA, the CDR3 is TGCAGTGCTAGAGAGGGGGGTAGGTACGAGCAGTACTTC. Translated: CSAREGGRYEQYF.

This clonotype was counted only a few times. This chain uses TRBV7-3 with TRBJ2-7; 7 nucleotides line up with TRBD1. Germline CDR1 is SGHTA and CDR2 is FQGTGA. CDR3 length: 13 amino acids. J gave up 1 base and V 7 bases, and 4 bases lay outside the gene matches. CDR3 bases: TGTGCCAGCACCCGACAGGGATCCTACGAGCAGTACTTC. Translating gives CASTRQGSYEQYF. The variable domain in full, with the rest retrieved from reference TRBV7-3 and TRBJ2-7, is GAGVSQTPSNKVTEKGKYVELRCDPISGHTALYWYRQSLGQGPEFLIYFQGTGAADDSGLPNDRFFAVRPEGSVSTLKIQRTERGDSAVYLCASTRQGSYEQYFGPGTRLTVT.

This clonotype was seen many times. The CDR3 DNA sequence: TGTGCCAGTAGTAGAACCGGGACTAGCTTCACAGATACGCAGTATTTT. It translates to CASSRTGTSFTDTQYF. V gene TRBV19 combines with J gene TRBJ2-3; TRBD2 aligns across 9 bases. The trim removed 4 bases at V and 2 bases at J, leaving 7 bases unmatched. Looked up from germline, CDR1 is LNHDA and CDR2 is SQIVND (reference sequence). There are 16 residues in the CDR3.

The table lists this clonotype with many counts. The chain employs TRBV20-1 and TRBJ1-6; weak D call: TRBD1 (5 bases). V was pared by 3 bases and J by 8 bases, with 17 bases between. The length of the CDR3 is 15 residues. CDR1 DFQATT and CDR2 SNEGSKA come from the germline V gene (reference sequence). In DNA form, the CDR3 reads TGCAGTGCTAGTCCCAGGGTAGTGTTTGATTCACCCCTCCACTTT. Encoded protein: CSASPRVVFDSPLHF.

This clonotype was observed many times. The V call is TRBV9, the J call TRBJ2-3; D is ambiguous. Trimming shortened V by 0 bases and J by 13 bases, and 18 bases separated the two germline ends. Germline lookup yields CDR1 SGDLS and CDR2 YYNGEE. The CDR3 spans 14 residues. CDR3 sequence: CASSVGEASPREYF. The CDR3 DNA is TGTGCCAGCAGCGTAGGTGAGGCCTCACCCCGGGAGTATTTT.

This clonotype has at least ten counts. The rearrangement uses TRBV6-5 and TRBJ2-2, with a weak D call TRBD1 (6 bases). The CDR3 has 15 amino acids. The ends were cut back, 8 bases at V and 2 bases at J, with 15 bases in the middle. Germline CDR1 is MNHEY and CDR2 is SVGAGI. This chain's CDR3 is CASLSGAINTGELFF. As DNA, the CDR3 is TGTGCCAGCTTGTCAGGGGCTATTAACACCGGGGAGCTGTTTTTT.

This clonotype was detected ten times or more. V usage is TRBV2 and J usage is TRBJ1-3, with D unclear. Germline loops: CDR1 SNHLY, CDR2 FYNNEI. The CDR3 totals 14 residues. The germline V and J ends were trimmed by 5 bases and 1 base, with 9 bases remaining between them. This chain's CDR3 is CASSSDFSGNTIYF. CDR3 DNA sequence: TGTGCCAGCAGTTCGGACTTTTCTGGAAACACCATATATTTT. The whole variable domain, filled in from reference TRBV2 and TRBJ1-3, reads EPEVTQTPSHQVTQMGQEVILRCVPISNHLYFYWYRQILGQKVEFLVSFYNNEISEKSEIFDDQFSVERPDGSNFTLKIRSTKLEDSAMYFCASSSDFSGNTIYFGEGSWLTVV.

This chain connects TRBV6-1 to TRBJ2-7; 10 bases are a match to TRBD2. Germline values: CDR1 MNHNS, CDR2 SASEGT. The CDR3 is 13 residues long. Trimming cost V 9 bases and J 6 bases; bases outside gene matches: 8. CDR3 nucleotide sequence: TGTGCCAGTTCTCTAGCGGGAGATCGCGAGCAGTACTTC. Its protein is CASSLAGDREQYF.